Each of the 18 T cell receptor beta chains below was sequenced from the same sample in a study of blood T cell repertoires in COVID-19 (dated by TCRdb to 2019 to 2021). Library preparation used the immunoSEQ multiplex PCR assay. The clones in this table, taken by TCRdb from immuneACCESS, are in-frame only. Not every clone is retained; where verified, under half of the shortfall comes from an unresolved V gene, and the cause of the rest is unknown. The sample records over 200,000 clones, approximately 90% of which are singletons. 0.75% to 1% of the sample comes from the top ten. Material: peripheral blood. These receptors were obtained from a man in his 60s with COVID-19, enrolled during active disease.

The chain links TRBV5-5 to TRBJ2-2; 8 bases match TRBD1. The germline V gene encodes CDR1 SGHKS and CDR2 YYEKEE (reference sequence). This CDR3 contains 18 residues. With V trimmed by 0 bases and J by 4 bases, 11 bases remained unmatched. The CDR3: CASSLVPGGAYGTGELFF. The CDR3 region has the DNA TGTGCCAGCAGCTTGGTGCCAGGGGGCGCGTACGGCACCGGGGAGCTGTTTTTT.

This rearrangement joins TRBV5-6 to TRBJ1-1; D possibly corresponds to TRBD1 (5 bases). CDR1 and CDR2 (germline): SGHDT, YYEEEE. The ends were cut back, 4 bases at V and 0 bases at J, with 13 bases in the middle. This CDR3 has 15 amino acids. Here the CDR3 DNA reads TGTGCCAGCAGCCGTGGGGGGTTACTGAACACTGAAGCTTTCTTT. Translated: CASSRGGLLNTEAFF.

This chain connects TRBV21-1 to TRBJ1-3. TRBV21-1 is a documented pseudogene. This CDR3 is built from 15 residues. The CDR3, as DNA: TGTGCCAGCAGCAAAAGGCGGGGGAGCGGAAACACCATATATTTT. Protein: CASSKRRGSGNTIYF.

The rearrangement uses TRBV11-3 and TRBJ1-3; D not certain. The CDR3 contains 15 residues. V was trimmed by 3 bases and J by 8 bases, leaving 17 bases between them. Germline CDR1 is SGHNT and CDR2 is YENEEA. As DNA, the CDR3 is TGTGCCAGCAGCTTCCGGGTGAACTTCGCCTACACCATATATTTT. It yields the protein CASSFRVNFAYTIYF.

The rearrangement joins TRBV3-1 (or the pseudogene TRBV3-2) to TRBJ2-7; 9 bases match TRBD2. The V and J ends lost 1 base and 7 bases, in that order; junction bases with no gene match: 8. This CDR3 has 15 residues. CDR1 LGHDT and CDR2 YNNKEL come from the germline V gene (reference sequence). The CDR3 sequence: CASSQVTSGLSEQYF. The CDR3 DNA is TGTGCCAGCAGCCAAGTAACTAGCGGGCTCTCGGAGCAGTACTTC.

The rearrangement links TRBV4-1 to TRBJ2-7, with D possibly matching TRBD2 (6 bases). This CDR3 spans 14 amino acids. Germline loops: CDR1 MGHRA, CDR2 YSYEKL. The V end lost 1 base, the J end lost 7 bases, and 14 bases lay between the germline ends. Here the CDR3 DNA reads TGCGCCAGCAGCCAAGCAGGGAGGAGGGAGGAGCAGTACTTC. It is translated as CASSQAGRREEQYF.

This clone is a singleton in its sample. The CDR3 sequence is CASSQAGGGLDTQYF. DNA for the CDR3: TGTGCCAGCAGCCAAGCGGGGGGGGGTTTAGATACGCAGTATTTT. The chain has TRBV3-1 (or the pseudogene TRBV3-2) and TRBJ2-3; TRBD2 matches at 8 bases. The CDR3 sequence is 15 residues long. Germline CDR1 and CDR2: LGHDT and YNNKEL (reference sequence). Trimming removed 1 base from V and 5 bases from J; junction bases left unmatched: 5.

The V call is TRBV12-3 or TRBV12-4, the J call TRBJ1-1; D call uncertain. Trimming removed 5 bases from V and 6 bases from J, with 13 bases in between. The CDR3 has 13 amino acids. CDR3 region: CASSERESAEAFF. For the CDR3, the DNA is TGTGCCAGCAGTGAAAGGGAGAGCGCTGAAGCTTTCTTT.

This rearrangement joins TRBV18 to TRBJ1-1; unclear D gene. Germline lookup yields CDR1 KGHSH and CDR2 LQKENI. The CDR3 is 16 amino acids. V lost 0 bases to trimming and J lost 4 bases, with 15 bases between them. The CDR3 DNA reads TGTGCCAGCTCACCACCGAACTCAGATAGCCGCACTGAAGCTTTCTTT. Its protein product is CASSPPNSDSRTEAFF.

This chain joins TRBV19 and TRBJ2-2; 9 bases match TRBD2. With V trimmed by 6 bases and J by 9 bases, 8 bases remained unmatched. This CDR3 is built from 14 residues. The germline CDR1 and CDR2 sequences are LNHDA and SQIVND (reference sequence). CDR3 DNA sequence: TGTGCCAGTAGCCTAGCGGGACCTCCCCGGGAGCTGTTTTTT. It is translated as CASSLAGPPRELFF.

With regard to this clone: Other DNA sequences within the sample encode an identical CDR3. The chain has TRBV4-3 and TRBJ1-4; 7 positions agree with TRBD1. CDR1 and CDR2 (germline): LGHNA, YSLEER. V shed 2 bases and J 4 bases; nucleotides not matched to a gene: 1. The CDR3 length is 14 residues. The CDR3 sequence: CASSQRQGNEKLFF. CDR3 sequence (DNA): TGCGCCAGCAGCCAAAGACAGGGTAATGAAAAACTGTTTTTT.

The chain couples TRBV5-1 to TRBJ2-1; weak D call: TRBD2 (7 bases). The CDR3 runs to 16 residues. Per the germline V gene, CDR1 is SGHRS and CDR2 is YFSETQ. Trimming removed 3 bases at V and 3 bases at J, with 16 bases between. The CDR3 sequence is CASSWGPGLDYNEQFF. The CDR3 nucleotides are TGCGCCAGCAGCTGGGGGCCCGGACTAGACTACAATGAGCAGTTCTTC.

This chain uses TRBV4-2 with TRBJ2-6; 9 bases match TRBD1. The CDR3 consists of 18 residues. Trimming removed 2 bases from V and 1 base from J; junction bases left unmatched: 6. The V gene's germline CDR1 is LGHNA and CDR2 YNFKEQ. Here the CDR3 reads CASSQWRQGVSGANVLTF. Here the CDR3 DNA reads TGTGCCAGCAGCCAATGGAGACAGGGGGTTTCTGGGGCCAACGTCCTGACTTTC.

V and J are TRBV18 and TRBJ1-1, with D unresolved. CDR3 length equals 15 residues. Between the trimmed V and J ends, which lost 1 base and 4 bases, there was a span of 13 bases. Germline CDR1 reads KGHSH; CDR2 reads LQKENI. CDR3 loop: CASSPQAGFSTEAFF. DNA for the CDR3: TGTGCCAGCTCACCACAGGCGGGATTTAGCACTGAAGCTTTCTTT.

The CDR3 DNA reads TGCGCCAGCAGTCGTTTAAAACGGCCCAGGGGCGAGCAGTACTTC. It yields the protein CASSRLKRPRGEQYF. The genes are TRBV23-1 and TRBJ2-7; D might be TRBD1 (6 bases). TRBV23-1 carries the ORF label, with uncertain function. This CDR3 has 15 amino acids. V lost 4 bases, J lost 6 bases, and 19 bases lay in between.

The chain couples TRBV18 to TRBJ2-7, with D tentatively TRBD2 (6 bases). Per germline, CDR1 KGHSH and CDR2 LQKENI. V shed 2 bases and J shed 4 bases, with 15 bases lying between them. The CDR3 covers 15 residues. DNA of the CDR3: TGTGCCAGCTCACCAGGAGGGACGGGGAGGTACGAGCAGTACTTC. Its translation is CASSPGGTGRYEQYF.

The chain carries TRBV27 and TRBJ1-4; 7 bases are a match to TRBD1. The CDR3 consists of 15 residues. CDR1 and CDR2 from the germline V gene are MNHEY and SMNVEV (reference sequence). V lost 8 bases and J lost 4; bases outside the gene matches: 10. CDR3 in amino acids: CASSPPGQYNEKLFF. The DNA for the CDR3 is TGTGCCAGCTCCCCCCCGGGACAGTATAATGAAAAACTGTTTTTT.

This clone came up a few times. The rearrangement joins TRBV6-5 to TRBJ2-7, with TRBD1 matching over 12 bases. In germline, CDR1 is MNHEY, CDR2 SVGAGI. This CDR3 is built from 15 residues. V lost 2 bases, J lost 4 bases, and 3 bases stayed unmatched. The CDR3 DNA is TGTGCCAGCAGTTACGGGACAGGGGGCAATTACGAGCAGTACTTC. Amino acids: CASSYGTGGNYEQYF.